This record covers a single T cell receptor beta chain. This CDR3 has 13 amino acids. Germline CDR1 and CDR2: KGHSH and LQKENI. Trimming stripped 3 bases from V and 5 bases from J, with 7 bases between. The record originates from a study of blood T cell repertoires in COVID-19. Whole-study context: There were acute and convalescent COVID-19 samples, and they came from the United States, Italy and Spain.

The data were produced by immunoSEQ multiplex PCR, yet TCRdb's version contains in-frame clones alone and is incomplete. The sample carries under 250,000 clones, about four fifths recorded once. The rearrangement links TRBV18 to TRBJ1-4; D is unresolved. Sequencing input: peripheral blood. This receptor was identified in a woman between 65 and 79 years old with acute or convalescent COVID-19. The DNA for the CDR3 is TGTGCCAGCTCACCGGGCACAAATGAAAAACTGTTTTTT. Its protein product is CASSPGTNEKLFF.